The text below deals with one T cell receptor (beta chain). The data were taken from a study of blood T cell repertoires in COVID-19. The method was immunoSEQ multiplex PCR; TCRdb's version includes in-frame clones alone and lacks a portion of them. The sample consists of some 300,000 clones, over 85% of them appearing once. The length of the CDR3 is 16 residues. With V trimmed by 6 bases and J by 6 bases, 11 bases remained unmatched. The germline gives CDR1 SNHLY, CDR2 FYNNEI. Sequencing was performed on PBMCs or T cells enriched from blood (not recorded which). This chain links TRBV2 with TRBJ1-5; 10 bases are a match to TRBD1. The receptor's source is a woman aged 50 to 65 who had been exposed to COVID-19. CDR3 protein: CASSALGTGVGQPQHF. CDR3 nucleotide sequence: TGTGCCAGCAGCGCCCTGGGGACAGGGGTTGGTCAGCCCCAGCATTTT.